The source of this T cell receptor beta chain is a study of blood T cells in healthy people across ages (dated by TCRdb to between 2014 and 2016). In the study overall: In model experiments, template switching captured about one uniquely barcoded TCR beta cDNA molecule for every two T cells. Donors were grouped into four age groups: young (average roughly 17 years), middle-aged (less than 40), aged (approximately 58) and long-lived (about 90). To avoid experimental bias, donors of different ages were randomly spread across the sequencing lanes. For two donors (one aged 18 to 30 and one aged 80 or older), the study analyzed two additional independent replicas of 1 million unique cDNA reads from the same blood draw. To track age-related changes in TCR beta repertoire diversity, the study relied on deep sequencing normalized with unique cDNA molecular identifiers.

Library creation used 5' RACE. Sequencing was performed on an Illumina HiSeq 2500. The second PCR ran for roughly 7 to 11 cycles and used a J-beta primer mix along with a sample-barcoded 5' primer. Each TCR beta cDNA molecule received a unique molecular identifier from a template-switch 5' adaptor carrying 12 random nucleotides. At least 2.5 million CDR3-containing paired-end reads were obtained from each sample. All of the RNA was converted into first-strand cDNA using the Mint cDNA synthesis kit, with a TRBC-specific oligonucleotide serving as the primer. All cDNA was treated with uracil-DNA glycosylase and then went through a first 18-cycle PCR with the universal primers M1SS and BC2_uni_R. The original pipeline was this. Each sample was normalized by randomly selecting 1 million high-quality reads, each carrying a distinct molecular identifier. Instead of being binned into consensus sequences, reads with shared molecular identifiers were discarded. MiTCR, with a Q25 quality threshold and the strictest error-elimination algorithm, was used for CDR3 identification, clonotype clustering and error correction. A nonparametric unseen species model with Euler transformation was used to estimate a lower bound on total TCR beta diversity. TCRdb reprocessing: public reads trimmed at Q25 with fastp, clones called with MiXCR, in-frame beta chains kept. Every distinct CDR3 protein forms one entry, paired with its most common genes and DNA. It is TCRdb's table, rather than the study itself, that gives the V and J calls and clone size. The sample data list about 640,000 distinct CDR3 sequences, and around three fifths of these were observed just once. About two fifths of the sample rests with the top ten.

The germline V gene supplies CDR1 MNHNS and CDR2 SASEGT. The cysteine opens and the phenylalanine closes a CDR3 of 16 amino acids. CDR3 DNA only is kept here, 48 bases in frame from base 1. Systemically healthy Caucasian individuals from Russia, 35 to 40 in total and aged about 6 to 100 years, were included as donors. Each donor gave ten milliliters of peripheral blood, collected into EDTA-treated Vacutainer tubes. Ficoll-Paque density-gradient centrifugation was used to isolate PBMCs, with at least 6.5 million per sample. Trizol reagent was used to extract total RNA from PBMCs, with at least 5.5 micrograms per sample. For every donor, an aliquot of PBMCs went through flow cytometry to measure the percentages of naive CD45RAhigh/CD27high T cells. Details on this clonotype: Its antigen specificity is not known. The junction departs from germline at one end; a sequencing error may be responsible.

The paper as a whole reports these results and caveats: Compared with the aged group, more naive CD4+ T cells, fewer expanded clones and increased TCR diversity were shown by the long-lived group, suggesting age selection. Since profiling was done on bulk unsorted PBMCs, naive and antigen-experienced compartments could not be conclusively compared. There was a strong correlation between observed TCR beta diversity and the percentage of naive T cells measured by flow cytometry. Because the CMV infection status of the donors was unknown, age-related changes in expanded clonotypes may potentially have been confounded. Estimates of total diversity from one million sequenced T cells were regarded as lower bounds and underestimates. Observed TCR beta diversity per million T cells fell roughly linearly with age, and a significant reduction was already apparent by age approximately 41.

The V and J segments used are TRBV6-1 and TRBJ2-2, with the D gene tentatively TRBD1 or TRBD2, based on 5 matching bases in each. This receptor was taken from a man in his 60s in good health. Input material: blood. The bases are TGTGCCAGCACTGAAGACCGGGACGGAGGAACCGGGGAGCTGTTTTTT. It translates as CASTEDRDGGTGELFF.